This T cell receptor beta chain was sequenced during a study of blood T cells in healthy people across ages. Regarding the study as a whole: Estimated diversity across one million T cells was deemed an underestimate. Any changes in expanded clonotypes were possibly confounded, as donor CMV status remained unknown. Across samples, TCR beta diversity tracked strongly with naive T cell percentage.

This CDR3 contains 15 residues. Germline CDR1 reads LGHNA; CDR2 reads YNFKEQ. The V and J ends lost 3 bases and 5 bases, in that order; junction bases with no gene match: 5. A J-beta primer mix and a sample-barcoded 5' primer were used in a second PCR of roughly 6 to 12 cycles. CDR3-containing paired-end reads numbered at least 2.5 million in each sample. MiXCR, run by TCRdb on the 5' RACE reads, gives a single entry per CDR3 protein. The data contain 550,000 to 700,000 distinct CDR3 sequences, about 26% of them singletons. This clonotype was counted between two and nine times. Its specificity is not known.

The receptor was derived from a woman in her sixties or seventies in good health. The chain couples TRBV4-2 to TRBJ2-7; 12 bases align to TRBD2. The specimen was blood. CDR3 sequence (DNA): TGTGCCAGCAGCCACTCGACTAGCGGGGGTGACGAGCAGTACTTC. This encodes CASSHSTSGGDEQYF.